The clone carrying this T cell receptor beta chain was observed a handful of times. The CDR3 spans 20 residues. CDR1 and CDR2 from the germline V gene are MNHEY and SVGAGI. Unmatched junction bases numbered 21, after V lost 5 bases and J lost 0 bases. This sample was included in a study of human T cells and chemical hapten exposure. At the level of the study: The sensitizing agent was 2% DPC, placed on around 2 cm by around 2 cm of upper inner arm skin. The study lasted approximately 26 weeks, and patients were dosed weekly with diphenylcyclopropenone on the scalp throughout. Minor volume differences among pooled libraries chiefly drove per-sample TCR yield variation.

MiXCR, run by TCRdb on the RACE reads, gives a single entry per CDR3 protein. The repertoire holds tens of thousands of distinct CDR3 sequences, with around 13% as singletons. Time point given: pre-sensitization, week 0. As to treatment: therapeutic diphenylcyclopropenone sensitization with weekly scalp DPC. Donors were 18 to 70-year-old alopecia patients suitable for DPC. V and J are TRBV6-5 and TRBJ2-7; 8 bases align to TRBD2. This TCR came from a woman between 45 and 65 years old with alopecia areata. Some clones in this sample may be carry-over from other donors' samples. Sequenced here: whole blood, sampled in connection with sensitization to the hapten diphenylcyclopropenone (DPC). The CDR3 is CASSPPGQREFPRPSYEQYF. DNA of the CDR3: TGTGCCAGCAGTCCCCCGGGCCAGCGGGAGTTCCCCCGACCCTCCTACGAGCAGTACTTC.